This paragraph covers one T cell receptor (beta chain) sequence. Its antigen is not known. The data stem from a study of T cell responses to AZD1222 COVID-19 vaccine. Study-level results: Only 5 to 7 individuals given AZD1222 were seropositive at baseline. The donors showed a predominance of white British ancestry and of females, with possible underestimation of clonal diversity.

Timing groups of about 4 and about 12 weeks for second doses were pooled. The data were produced by immunoSEQ multiplex PCR, yet TCRdb's version contains in-frame clones alone and is incomplete. This table has 90,000 to 110,000 clones, about 91% appearing once. This TCR was recovered from an adult who received the AZD1222 COVID-19 vaccine. This specimen was peripheral blood, taken 28 days after the second AZD1222 dose.

The chain's CDR3 is CASSHAPRSTDTQYF. The CDR3 region has the DNA TGTGCCAGCAGCCACGCCCCGAGAAGCACAGATACGCAGTATTTT. The chain joins TRBV7-9 to TRBJ2-3; no firm D call. V gave up 5 bases and J gave up 0 bases, with 12 bases separating them. Per germline, CDR1 SEHNR and CDR2 FQNEAQ (reference sequence). The CDR3 consists of 15 residues.